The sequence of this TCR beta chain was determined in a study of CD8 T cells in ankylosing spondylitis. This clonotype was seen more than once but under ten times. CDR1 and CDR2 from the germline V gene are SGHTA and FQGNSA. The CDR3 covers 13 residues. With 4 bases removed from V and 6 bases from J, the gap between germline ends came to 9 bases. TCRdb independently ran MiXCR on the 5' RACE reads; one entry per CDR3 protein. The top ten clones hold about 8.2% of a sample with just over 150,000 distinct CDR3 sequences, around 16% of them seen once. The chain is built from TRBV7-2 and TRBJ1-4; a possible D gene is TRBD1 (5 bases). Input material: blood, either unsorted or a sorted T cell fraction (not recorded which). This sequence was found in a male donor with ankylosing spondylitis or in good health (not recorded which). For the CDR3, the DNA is TGTGCCAGCAGCTCTCGGGACGATGAAAAACTGTTTTTT. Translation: CASSSRDDEKLFF.